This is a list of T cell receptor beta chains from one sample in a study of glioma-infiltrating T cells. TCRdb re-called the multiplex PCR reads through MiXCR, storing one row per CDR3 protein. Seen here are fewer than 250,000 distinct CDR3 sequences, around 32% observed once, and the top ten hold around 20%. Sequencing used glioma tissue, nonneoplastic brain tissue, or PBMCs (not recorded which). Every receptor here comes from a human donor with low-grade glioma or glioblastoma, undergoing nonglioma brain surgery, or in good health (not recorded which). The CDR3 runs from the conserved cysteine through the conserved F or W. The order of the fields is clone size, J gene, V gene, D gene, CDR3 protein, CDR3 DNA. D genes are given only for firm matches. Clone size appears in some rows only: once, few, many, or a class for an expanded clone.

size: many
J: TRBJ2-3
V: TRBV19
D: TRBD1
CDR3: CASSTTGDPKYTQYF
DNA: TGTGCCAGTAGTACGACAGGGGATCCCAAGTATACGCAGTATTTT

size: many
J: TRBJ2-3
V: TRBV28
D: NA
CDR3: CASFSPAEGYTGHTDTQYF
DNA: TGTGCCAGTTTTAGCCCGGCCGAGGGGTACACAGGACACACAGATACGCAGTATTTT

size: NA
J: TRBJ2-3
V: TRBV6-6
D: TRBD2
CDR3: CASSYSASGRTTGTQYF
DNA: TGTGCCAGCAGTTACTCGGCTAGCGGGAGGACCACAGGTACGCAGTATTTT

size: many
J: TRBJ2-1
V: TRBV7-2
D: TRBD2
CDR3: CASSWGLADNNEQFF
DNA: TGTGCCAGCAGCTGGGGACTAGCGGATAACAATGAGCAGTTCTTC

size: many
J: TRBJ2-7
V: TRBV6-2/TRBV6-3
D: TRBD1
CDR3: CASTRDRGWSSYEQYF
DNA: TGTGCCAGCACCCGGGACAGGGGTTGGAGCTCCTACGAGCAGTACTTC

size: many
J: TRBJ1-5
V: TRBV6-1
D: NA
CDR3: CASMPRPGINQPQHF
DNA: TGTGCCAGCATGCCTCGGCCCGGGATTAATCAGCCCCAGCATTTT

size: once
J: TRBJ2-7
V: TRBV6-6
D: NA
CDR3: CASKPTSYNEQYF
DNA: TGTGCCAGCAAGCCAACTAGCTACAATGAGCAGTACTTC

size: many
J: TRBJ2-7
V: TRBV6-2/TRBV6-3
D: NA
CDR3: CASRRPRGKTYEQYF
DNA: TGTGCCAGCAGAAGGCCCCGAGGGAAGACCTACGAGCAGTACTTC

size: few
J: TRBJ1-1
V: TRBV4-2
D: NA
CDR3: CASSQDQETVNTEAFF
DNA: TGTGCCAGCAGCCAAGATCAGGAGACGGTGAACACTGAAGCTTTCTTT

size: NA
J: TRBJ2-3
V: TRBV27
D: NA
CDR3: CASSLTPGGADTQYF
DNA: TGTGCCAGCAGTTTAACTCCAGGAGGGGCAGATACGCAGTATTTT

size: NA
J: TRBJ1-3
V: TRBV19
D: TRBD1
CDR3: CASSMTGTVSGNTIYF
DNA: TGTGCCAGTAGTATGACCGGGACAGTTTCTGGAAACACCATATATTTT

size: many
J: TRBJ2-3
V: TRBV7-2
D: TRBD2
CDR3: CASSLVSSGNTDTQYF
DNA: TGTGCCAGCAGCTTAGTATCTAGCGGGAACACAGATACGCAGTATTTT

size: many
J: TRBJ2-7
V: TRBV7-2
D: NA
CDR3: CASSLAAPREQYF
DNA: TGTGCCAGCAGCTTAGCGGCCCCGAGAGAGCAGTACTTC

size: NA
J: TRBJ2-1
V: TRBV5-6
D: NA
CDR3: CASSPVPPLYNEQFF
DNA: TGTGCCAGCAGCCCTGTTCCGCCTTTATACAATGAGCAGTTCTTC

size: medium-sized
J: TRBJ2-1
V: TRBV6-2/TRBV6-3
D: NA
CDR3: CASSPTGSLNEQFF
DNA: TGTGCCAGCAGTCCGACAGGCAGCTTGAATGAGCAGTTCTTC

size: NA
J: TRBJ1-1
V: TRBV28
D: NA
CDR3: CASSFVVGQNTESFF
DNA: TGTGCCAGCAGTTTCGTCGTGGGCCAGAACACTGAATCTTTCTTT

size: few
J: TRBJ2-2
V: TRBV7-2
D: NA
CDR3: CASSQPNTGELFF
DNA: TGTGCCAGCAGCCAACCTAACACCGGGGAGCTGTTTTTT

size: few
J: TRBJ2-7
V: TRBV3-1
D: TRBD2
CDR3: CASGPRLAGPYEQYF
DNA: TGTGCCAGCGGCCCCCGGCTAGCGGGTCCCTACGAGCAGTACTTC

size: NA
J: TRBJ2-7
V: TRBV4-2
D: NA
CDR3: CASSPYGGGENHEQYF
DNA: TGTGCCAGCAGCCCCTACGGTGGAGGGGAAAACCACGAGCAGTACTTC

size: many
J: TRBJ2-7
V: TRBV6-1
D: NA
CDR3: CASSSSPRQWYEQYF
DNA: TGTGCCAGCAGTTCCTCACCTAGACAGTGGTACGAGCAGTACTTC

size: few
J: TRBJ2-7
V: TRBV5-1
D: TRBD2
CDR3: CASSFTPGLVGEQYF
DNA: TGCGCCAGCAGCTTCACACCTGGACTAGTAGGCGAGCAGTACTTC

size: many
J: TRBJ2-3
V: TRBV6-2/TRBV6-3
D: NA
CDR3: CASSYLRDTDTQYF
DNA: TGTGCCAGCAGTTACCTGCGAGACACAGATACGCAGTATTTT

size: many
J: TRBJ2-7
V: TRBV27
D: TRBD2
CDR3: CASGPPGRVYEQYF
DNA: TGTGCCAGCGGTCCCCCAGGGAGGGTGTACGAGCAGTACTTC

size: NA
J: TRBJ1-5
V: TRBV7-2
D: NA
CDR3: CASSYLIGSTQPQHF
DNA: TGTGCCAGCAGCTACCTTATAGGGTCGACGCAGCCACAGCATTTT

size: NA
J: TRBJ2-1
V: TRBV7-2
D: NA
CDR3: CASTPREDNEQFF
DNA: TGTGCCAGCACCCCTAGGGAAGACAATGAGCAGTTCTTC

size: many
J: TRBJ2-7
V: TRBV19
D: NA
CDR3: CASSISDSNEQYF
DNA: TGTGCCAGTAGTATCTCGGACAGTAACGAGCAGTACTTC

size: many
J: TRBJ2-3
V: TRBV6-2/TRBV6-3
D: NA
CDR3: CASSYTGQFTDTQYF
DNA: TGTGCCAGCAGTTATACCGGTCAGTTCACAGATACGCAGTATTTT

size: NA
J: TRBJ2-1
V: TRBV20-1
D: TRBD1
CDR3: CSARGPGQGGNEQFF
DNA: TGCAGTGCTAGGGGGCCGGGACAGGGCGGCAATGAGCAGTTCTTC

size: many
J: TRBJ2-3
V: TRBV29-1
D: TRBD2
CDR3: CSVSSTSGSTDTQYF
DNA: TGCAGCGTCTCCTCTACTAGCGGGAGCACAGATACGCAGTATTTT

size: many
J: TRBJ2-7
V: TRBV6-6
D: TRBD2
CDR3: CASSYSTPLAGESYEQYF
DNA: TGTGCCAGCAGTTACTCAACGCCACTAGCGGGAGAATCCTACGAGCAGTACTTC

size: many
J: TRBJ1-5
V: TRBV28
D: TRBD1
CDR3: CATYRGGWPQHF
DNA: TGTGCCACCTACAGGGGTGGGTGGCCCCAGCATTTT

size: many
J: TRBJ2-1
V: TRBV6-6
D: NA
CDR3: CASSYSRNGNEQFF
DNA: TGTGCCAGCAGTTACTCGAGGAACGGGAATGAGCAGTTCTTC

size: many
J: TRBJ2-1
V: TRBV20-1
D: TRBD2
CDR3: CSASGRLAGTLEQFF
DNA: TGCAGTGCTAGCGGCCGACTAGCGGGGACATTGGAGCAGTTCTTC

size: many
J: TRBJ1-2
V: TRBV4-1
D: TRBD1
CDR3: CASSQDMTGRGYTF
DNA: TGCGCCAGCAGCCAAGATATGACAGGGAGGGGCTACACCTTC

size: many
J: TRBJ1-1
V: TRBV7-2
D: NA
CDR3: CASSFGEVTEAFF
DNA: TGTGCCAGCAGCTTCGGTGAGGTCACTGAAGCTTTCTTT

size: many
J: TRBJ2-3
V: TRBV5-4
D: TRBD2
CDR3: CASSLKVLAELSTDTQYF
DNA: TGTGCCAGCAGCTTGAAGGTACTAGCGGAGCTAAGCACAGATACGCAGTATTTT

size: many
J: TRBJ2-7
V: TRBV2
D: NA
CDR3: CASRSRDAPSYEQYF
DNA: TGTGCCAGCAGAAGCCGGGACGCCCCCTCCTACGAGCAGTACTTC

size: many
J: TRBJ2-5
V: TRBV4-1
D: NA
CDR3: CASSQDYQETQYF
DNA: TGCGCCAGCAGCCAAGACTATCAAGAGACCCAGTACTTC

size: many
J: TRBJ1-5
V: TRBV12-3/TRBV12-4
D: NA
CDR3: CASSRGQPQHF
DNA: TGTGCCAGCAGTAGGGGACAGCCCCAGCATTTT

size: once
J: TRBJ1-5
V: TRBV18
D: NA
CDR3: CASSPGNQPHHF
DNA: TGTGCCAGCTCACCGGGCAATCAGCCCCACCATTTT

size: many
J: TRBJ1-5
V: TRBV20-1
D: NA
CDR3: CSAGTDQPQHF
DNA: TGCAGTGCCGGAACTGATCAGCCCCAGCATTTT

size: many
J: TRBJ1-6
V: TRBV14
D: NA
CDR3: CASSQGTYNSPLHF
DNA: TGTGCCAGCAGCCAAGGGACCTATAATTCACCCCTCCACTTT

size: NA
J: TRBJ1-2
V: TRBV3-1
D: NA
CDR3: CASSQDWGAGSDGYTF
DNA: TGTGCCAGCAGCCAAGATTGGGGGGCAGGCTCAGATGGCTACACCTTC

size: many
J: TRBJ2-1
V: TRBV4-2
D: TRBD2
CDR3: CASSQPPPLAGSEQFF
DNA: TGTGCCAGCAGCCAACCTCCGCCACTAGCGGGCAGTGAGCAGTTCTTC

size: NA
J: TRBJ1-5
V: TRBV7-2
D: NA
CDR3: CASSSHMDQPQHF
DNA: TGTGCCAGCAGCTCCCATATGGATCAGCCCCAGCATTTT

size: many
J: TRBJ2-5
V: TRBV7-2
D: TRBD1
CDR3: CASSLVGTGTETQYF
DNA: TGTGCCAGCAGCTTAGTAGGGACAGGGACAGAGACCCAGTACTTC

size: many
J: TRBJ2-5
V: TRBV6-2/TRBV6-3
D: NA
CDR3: CASSYKPGDQETQYF
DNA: TGTGCCAGCAGTTACAAACCAGGGGACCAAGAGACCCAGTACTTC

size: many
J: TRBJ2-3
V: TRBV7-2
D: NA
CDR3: CASSLETSFDTQYF
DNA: TGTGCCAGCAGCTTAGAGACTAGTTTCGATACGCAGTATTTT

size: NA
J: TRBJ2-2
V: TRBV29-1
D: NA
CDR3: CSVSGDRSTNTGELFF
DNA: TGCAGCGTTTCCGGCGACAGGTCCACGAACACCGGGGAGCTGTTTTTT

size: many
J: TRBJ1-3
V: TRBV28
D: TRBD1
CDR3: CASSSGDRGRGTIYF
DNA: TGTGCCAGCAGCTCCGGGGACAGGGGAAGAGGCACCATATATTTT

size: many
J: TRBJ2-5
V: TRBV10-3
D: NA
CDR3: CAITPGPEKETQYF
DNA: TGTGCCATCACCCCGGGGCCGGAGAAGGAGACCCAGTACTTC

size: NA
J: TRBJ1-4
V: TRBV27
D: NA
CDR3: CVSSFSGFEKLFF
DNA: TGTGTCAGCAGTTTTTCGGGATTTGAAAAACTGTTTTTC

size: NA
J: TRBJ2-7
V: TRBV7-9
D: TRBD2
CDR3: CASSLRLAEARHEQYF
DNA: TGTGCCAGCAGCTTGAGACTAGCGGAAGCTCGTCACGAGCAGTACTTC

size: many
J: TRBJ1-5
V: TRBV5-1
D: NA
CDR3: CASSFDSGQPQHF
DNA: TGCGCCAGCAGCTTTGACAGTGGTCAGCCCCAGCATTTT

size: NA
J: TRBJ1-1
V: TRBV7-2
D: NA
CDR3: CASSLGANTKAFF
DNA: TGTGCCAGCAGCTTAGGGGCGAACACTAAAGCTTTCTTT

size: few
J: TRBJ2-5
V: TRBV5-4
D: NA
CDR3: CASSLYFVQETQYF
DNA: TGTGCCAGCAGCTTGTATTTTGTCCAAGAGACCCAGTACTTC

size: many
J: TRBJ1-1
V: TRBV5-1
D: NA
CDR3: CASTLGPENTEAFF
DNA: TGCGCCAGCACCCTTGGGCCCGAAAACACTGAAGCTTTCTTT